A selection of T cell receptor beta chains follows, all from one sample in a study of early T cells in non-severe SARS-CoV-2 infection. TCRdb called the 5' RACE reads again in MiXCR, with one record for every CDR3 protein. This table holds around 56,000 distinct CDR3 sequences, about 7.6% found once. Sequencing used whole blood, obtained at baseline. Receptors were obtained from an adult who was a healthcare worker with PCR-confirmed SARS-CoV-2 infection or an uninfected control (not recorded which). Each CDR3 is given with its conserved first and last residue. A D gene is named only where the DNA matches it firmly. Clone size appears in some rows only: once, few, many, or a class for an expanded clone.

clone size,J gene,V gene,D gene,CDR3 DNA,CDR3 protein
NA,TRBJ2-6,TRBV10-3,NA,TGTGCCATCAGTGACAACGCTGGGGCCAACGTCCTGACTTTC,CAISDNAGANVLTF
NA,TRBJ1-3,TRBV20-1,NA,TGCAGTGCTAGTAATACAGCTGGAAACACCATATATTTT,CSASNTAGNTIYF
few,TRBJ2-5,TRBV2,NA,TGTGCCAGCACCCGCGGGTTGACAGAGACCCAGTACTTC,CASTRGLTETQYF
few,TRBJ1-1,TRBV30,NA,TGTGCCTGGAGGCACCCGACAGCCCTGAACACTGAAGCCTTCTTT,CAWRHPTALNTEAFF
NA,TRBJ2-1,TRBV20-1,TRBD2,TGCAGTGCTAGAGACTACCAACTAGCGGGACATACCAATGAGCAGTTCTTC,CSARDYQLAGHTNEQFF
NA,TRBJ2-7,TRBV20-1,TRBD2,TGCAGTGCTAGTAGCGGGACGTTCTACGAGCAGTACTTC,CSASSGTFYEQYF
many,TRBJ1-1,TRBV20-1,TRBD1,TGCAGTGCTGACAGGGAGATGAACACTGAAGCTTTCTTT,CSADREMNTEAFF
NA,TRBJ2-5,TRBV6-5,NA,TGTGCCAGCAGTTTTGTCAGCCAGGGGAAAGAGACCCAGTACTTC,CASSFVSQGKETQYF
few,TRBJ2-7,TRBV12-3/TRBV12-4,NA,TGTGCCAGCAGTCGAGCACCTCAGGGGTTTCCTAGCTCCTACGAGCAGTACTTC,CASSRAPQGFPSSYEQYF
many,TRBJ2-7,TRBV6-2/TRBV6-3,NA,TGTGCCAGCAGTTACGGCAGGCCTTACGAGCAGTACTTC,CASSYGRPYEQYF
NA,TRBJ1-1,TRBV18,NA,TGTGCCAGCTCACCCGACAGGAGTGAAGCTTTCTTT,CASSPDRSEAFF
few,TRBJ2-1,TRBV7-9,NA,TGTGCCAGCAGCTTAGGGGGCGGGATATCCTACAATGAGCAGTTCTTC,CASSLGGGISYNEQFF
many,TRBJ2-5,TRBV6-5,NA,TGTGCCAGCAGTTATTCAGGAGTGCGGATACAAGAGACCCAGTACTTC,CASSYSGVRIQETQYF
few,TRBJ1-5,TRBV5-1,TRBD1,TGCGCCAGCAGCCTCGGGACAGACGGCAATCAGCCCCAGCATTTT,CASSLGTDGNQPQHF
many,TRBJ2-7,TRBV14,NA,TGTGCCAGCAGCCAAGGTAGACCCGTTGGGGTACACGAGCAGTACTTC,CASSQGRPVGVHEQYF
many,TRBJ2-4,TRBV28,TRBD2,TGTGCCAGCAGCCCTACGGGGGGGGCCAAAAACATTCAGTACTTC,CASSPTGGAKNIQYF
NA,TRBJ2-5,TRBV7-8,NA,TGTGCCAGCAGCCATCGGACCTTCCAAGGGACCCAGTACTTC,CASSHRTFQGTQYF
many,TRBJ2-2,TRBV30,NA,TGTGCCTGGAGTGTACGGGACATCACCGGGGAGCTGTTTTTT,CAWSVRDITGELFF
NA,TRBJ2-7,TRBV9,TRBD1,TGTGCCAGCAGCTCCGGACCTCCGGGACAGGGGTACGAGCAGTACTTC,CASSSGPPGQGYEQYF
NA,TRBJ2-1,TRBV12-5,TRBD2,TGTGCTAGTGGTTTGGTACAAGTAGCGGGAGGAAACAATGAGCAGTTCTTC,CASGLVQVAGGNNEQFF
few,TRBJ2-2,TRBV10-1,TRBD2,TGCGCCAGCAGGGCTACCTCGCCGGGACTAGCGGGAGGCCCGGTTGGGCCCGGGGAGCTGTTTTTT,CASRATSPGLAGGPVGPGELFF
few,TRBJ2-3,TRBV7-8,NA,TGTGCCAGCAGCCCTAGCCGGTCGCAGGTCACAGATACGCAGTATTTT,CASSPSRSQVTDTQYF
NA,TRBJ2-3,TRBV9,TRBD2,TGTGCCAGCAGCACCGGGACTAGCGGGCCAGGGGATACGCAGTATTTT,CASSTGTSGPGDTQYF
few,TRBJ2-2,TRBV14,NA,TGTGCCAGCAGCCAAGAAGTCTGGCAGGGGAGCACCGGGGAGCTGTTTTTT,CASSQEVWQGSTGELFF
many,TRBJ1-6,TRBV9,TRBD1,TGTGCCAGCAGCGGGGACAGGCATAGTTCACCCCTCCACTTT,CASSGDRHSSPLHF
many,TRBJ1-6,TRBV7-9,NA,TGTGCCAGCAGCTTAGGCGGACAGCCCTCCTATAATTCACCCCTCCACTTT,CASSLGGQPSYNSPLHF
many,TRBJ2-1,TRBV28,TRBD2,TGTGCCAGCTCGCCTAGCGGGAGGCGGGACAATGAGCAGTTCTTC,CASSPSGRRDNEQFF
few,TRBJ2-7,TRBV20-1,TRBD1,TGCAGTGCTGGACAGGGCTACTACGAGCAGTACTTC,CSAGQGYYEQYF
few,TRBJ2-4,TRBV29-1,NA,TGCAGCGTTAGGGAGTCCAAAAACATTCAGTACTTC,CSVRESKNIQYF
many,TRBJ2-5,TRBV27,NA,TGTGCCAGCAGTTTACGTACAGGGGAGACCCAGTACTTC,CASSLRTGETQYF
few,TRBJ2-6,TRBV7-2,NA,TGTGCCAGCAGCGCCGGGGCCAACGTCCTGACTTTC,CASSAGANVLTF